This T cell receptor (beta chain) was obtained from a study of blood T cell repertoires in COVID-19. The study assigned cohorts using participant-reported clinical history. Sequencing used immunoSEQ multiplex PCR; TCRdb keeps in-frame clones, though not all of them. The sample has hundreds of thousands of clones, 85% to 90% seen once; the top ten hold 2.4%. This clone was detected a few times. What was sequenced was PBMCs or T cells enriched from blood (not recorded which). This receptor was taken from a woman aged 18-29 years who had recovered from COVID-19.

The CDR3 DNA reads as TGTGCCAGCAGCTTTGATTTTCAGGGGAACATTCAGTACTTC. Translation gives CASSFDFQGNIQYF. The rearrangement joins TRBV7-9 to TRBJ2-4, with TRBD1 as a possible D gene (6 bases). Trimming stripped 3 bases from V and 7 bases from J, with 13 bases between. The CDR3 runs to 14 residues. CDR1 and CDR2 (germline): SEHNR, FQNEAQ (reference sequence).